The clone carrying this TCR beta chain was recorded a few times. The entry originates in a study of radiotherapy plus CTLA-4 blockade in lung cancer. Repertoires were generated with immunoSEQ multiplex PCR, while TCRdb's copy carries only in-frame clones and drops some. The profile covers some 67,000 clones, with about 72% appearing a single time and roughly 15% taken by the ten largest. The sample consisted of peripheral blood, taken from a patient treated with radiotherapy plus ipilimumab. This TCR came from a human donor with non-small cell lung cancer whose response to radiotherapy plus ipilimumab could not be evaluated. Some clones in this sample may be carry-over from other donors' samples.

The DNA for the CDR3 is TGTGCCAGCGGCTCAGGGGCAAGAGCTTTCTTT. This sequence encodes CASGSGARAFF. The chain joins TRBV7-2 to TRBJ1-1; possible D gene TRBD1, 6 bases. The CDR3 totals 11 residues. Germline assignment: CDR1 SGHTA and CDR2 FQGNSA. V was clipped by 8 bases and J by 10 bases, with 14 bases between them.